The sequence of this T cell receptor (beta chain) was determined in a study of response to subunit inactivated influenza vaccine. One entry per CDR3 protein, called by TCRdb with MiXCR from the RT-PCR reads. This table holds about 570,000 distinct CDR3 sequences, about 11% found once. Germline V gene data show CDR1 as MNHEY and CDR2 as SMNVEV (reference sequence). V lost 6 bases to trimming and J lost 5 bases, with 16 bases between them. The CDR3 length is 14 residues. This clonotype was recorded a few times. Another study also made use of these data, one on T cells expressing NK-cell markers. That paper adds: Scientists made TCR beta cDNA using 5'RACE template switching with UMIs.

This chain connects TRBV27 to TRBJ2-5, with a possible D match to TRBD1 (7 bases). This receptor was taken from a man aged 50 or older who received an inactivated influenza vaccine. Sequencing was performed on PBMCs from blood, taken on the day of vaccination. CDR3 sequence reads: CASSLTGRWETQYF. Here the CDR3 DNA reads TGTGCCAGCAGCCTGACAGGGAGGTGGGAGACCCAGTACTTC.